Listed below are T cell receptor beta chains from one sample, sequenced in a study of cytomegalovirus exposure and HLA in healthy donors. Clones were read by immunoSEQ multiplex PCR, and TCRdb kept only the in-frame ones, dropping some. The table includes approximately 200,000 clones, around 78% detected once. The sequencing sample was made of PBMCs. The receptors were gathered from a man aged 25-40 years in good health and CMV-seronegative. Each CDR3 is given with its conserved first and last residue. Each record gives: clone size, D gene, V gene, J gene, CDR3 protein, CDR3 DNA. The D gene is left open where the match is weak. Size values are once, few and many counts, or a class for expanded clones, and some rows have none.

NA	TRBD1	TRBV7-9	TRBJ2-2	CASSLWDRGPGELFF	TGTGCCAGCAGCTTGTGGGACAGGGGGCCCGGGGAGCTGTTTTTT
NA	NA	TRBV10-2	TRBJ1-5	CASSESRGQPQHF	TGCGCCAGCAGTGAGTCCAGGGGACAGCCCCAGCATTTT
NA	TRBD2	TRBV11-2	TRBJ2-1	CASSPRTSGRPSDEQFF	TGTGCCAGCAGCCCACGGACTAGCGGGAGGCCCTCCGATGAGCAGTTCTTC
NA	TRBD1	TRBV11-3	TRBJ2-1	CASSPPGQVNYNEQFF	TGTGCCAGCAGCCCCCCGGGACAGGTGAACTACAATGAGCAGTTCTTC
NA	TRBD1	TRBV5-1	TRBJ2-7	CASSSQTGGHEQYF	TGCGCCAGCAGCTCACAGACAGGGGGTCACGAGCAGTACTTC
NA	NA	TRBV27	TRBJ1-2	CASRLKGGDGYTF	TGTGCCAGCAGGCTAAAAGGGGGAGATGGCTACACCTTC
NA	NA	TRBV20-1	TRBJ2-7	CSARDVAEQYF	TGCAGTGCTAGAGATGTGGCCGAGCAGTACTTC
few	TRBD1	TRBV19	TRBJ2-5	CASSVGTGVAEETQYF	TGTGCCAGTAGTGTGGGGACAGGGGTGGCGGAGGAGACCCAGTACTTC
NA	TRBD1	TRBV7-2	TRBJ2-7	CASSLPRGTGVPYEQYF	TGTGCCAGCAGCTTACCAAGGGGGACAGGAGTCCCCTACGAGCAGTACTTC
NA	NA	TRBV7-9	TRBJ1-2	CASSLSRETYTF	TGTGCCAGCAGCTTATCCCGGGAAACCTACACCTTC
NA	NA	TRBV29-1	TRBJ2-7	CSVEWDNNSYEQYF	TGCAGCGTTGAATGGGACAACAACTCCTACGAGCAGTACTTC
NA	NA	TRBV29-1	TRBJ2-1	CSTLGGSYNEQFF	TGCAGCACCCTGGGGGGTTCCTACAATGAGCAGTTCTTC
NA	NA	TRBV28	TRBJ1-2	CASSPTGERWGYTF	TGTGCCAGCAGTCCTACGGGAGAGAGATGGGGCTACACCTTC
NA	NA	TRBV6-1	TRBJ2-7	CASSQGRLGGSYEQYF	TGTGCCAGCAGTCAAGGACGTCTGGGGGGCTCCTACGAGCAGTACTTC
NA	NA	TRBV28	TRBJ2-7	CASLSVSLGYEQYF	TGTGCCAGCCTATCGGTATCACTAGGTTACGAGCAGTACTTC
NA	TRBD2	TRBV30	TRBJ2-3	CAWSLGTSGNTDTQYF	TGTGCCTGGAGTCTTGGGACTAGCGGGAACACAGATACGCAGTATTTT
NA	NA	TRBV9	TRBJ1-1	CASQEHPNTEAFF	TGTGCCAGCCAGGAACACCCGAACACTGAAGCTTTCTTT
NA	NA	TRBV7-9	TRBJ2-7	CASSFRGYEQYF	TGTGCCAGCAGCTTTAGGGGATACGAGCAGTACTTC
NA	NA	TRBV7-9	TRBJ1-5	CASSPPGDSNQPQHF	TGTGCCAGCAGCCCGCCAGGGGATAGCAATCAGCCCCAGCATTTT
NA	TRBD2	TRBV19	TRBJ2-3	CASSTGLAPQPDTQYF	TGTGCCAGTAGTACGGGACTAGCCCCCCAGCCAGATACGCAGTATTTT
NA	NA	TRBV14	TRBJ1-4	CASSQTIGAEKLFF	TGTGCCAGCAGCCAAACTATAGGGGCTGAAAAACTGTTTTTT
NA	NA	TRBV30	TRBJ1-5	CAWARTNVGQPQHF	TGTGCCTGGGCCAGGACAAATGTAGGTCAGCCCCAGCATTTT
NA	NA	TRBV5-1	TRBJ2-7	CASSLGVRSFEQYF	TGCGCCAGCAGCTTGGGAGTTCGTAGTTTTGAGCAGTACTTC
NA	NA	TRBV18	TRBJ1-1	CASSTQTKGEAFF	TGTGCCAGCTCAACACAGACAAAAGGTGAAGCTTTCTTT
once	TRBD2	TRBV23-1	TRBJ2-2	CASSQFKGRASGRGSSNTGELFF	TGCGCCAGCAGTCAATTTAAGGGTAGGGCTAGCGGGAGGGGCAGTTCGAACACCGGGGAGCTGTTTTTT
NA	TRBD2	TRBV11-2	TRBJ2-7	CASSLVPAGGYEQYF	TGTGCCAGCAGCTTAGTGCCAGCGGGAGGCTACGAGCAGTACTTC
NA	NA	TRBV18	TRBJ2-3	CASSPRGSSSTDTQYF	TGTGCCAGCTCACCGCGCGGCTCGTCTAGCACAGATACGCAGTATTTT
NA	NA	TRBV10-1	TRBJ1-6	CASRPGTGNSPLHF	TGCGCCAGCAGACCCGGGACTGGCAATTCACCCCTCCACTTT
once	TRBD2	TRBV18	TRBJ2-1	CASSPGGLTSGTVYNEQFF	TGTGCCAGCTCACCAGGAGGGTTGACTAGCGGGACAGTCTACAATGAGCAGTTCTTC